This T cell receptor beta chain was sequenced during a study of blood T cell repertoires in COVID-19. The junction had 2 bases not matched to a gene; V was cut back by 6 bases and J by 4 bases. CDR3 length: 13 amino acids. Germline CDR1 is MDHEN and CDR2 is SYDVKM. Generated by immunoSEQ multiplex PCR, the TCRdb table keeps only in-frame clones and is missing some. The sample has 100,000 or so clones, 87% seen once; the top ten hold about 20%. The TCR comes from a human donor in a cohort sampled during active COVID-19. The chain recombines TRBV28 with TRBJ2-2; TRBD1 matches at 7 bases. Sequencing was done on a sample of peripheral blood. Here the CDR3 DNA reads TGTGCCAGCAGACGGGACAGCACCGGGGAGCTGTTTTTT. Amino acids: CASRRDSTGELFF. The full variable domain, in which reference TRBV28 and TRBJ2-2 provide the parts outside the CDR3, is DVKVTQSSRYLVKRTGEKVFLECVQDMDHENMFWYRQDPGLGLRLIYFSYDVKMKEKGDIPEGYSVSREKKERFSLILESASTNQTSMYLCASRRDSTGELFFGEGSRLTVL.